This T cell receptor beta chain originates from a study of T cell clusters in autoimmune cytopenias. Study-wide findings and caveats: The T cell clusters were defined only in silico, without experimental functional validation. TRB repertoire shifts in secondary cytopenia and chronic lymphocytic leukemia mostly reflected lymphoma, not autoimmunity. Clustering suggested that physiological T cell clusters were missing in primary autoimmune cytopenia patients. No cluster-lack signature appeared between secondary cytopenia and chronic lymphocytic leukemia patients, apparently due to lymphoma masking.

Germline loops: CDR1 WNHNN, CDR2 SYGVQD (reference sequence). This CDR3 spans 14 amino acids. TRB amplification used 200 to 250 ng of peripheral blood genomic DNA. This clonotype is medium-sized (0.01 to 0.1%) by frequency. Antigen unknown. Multiplex touch-down PCR amplified TRB using TRB-A and TRB-B pools in one tube. TCRdb re-analyzed the multiplex PCR reads; it lists each CDR3 protein once, without DNA. Its table records about 240 distinct CDR3 sequences. The chain recombines TRBV10-1 with TRBJ2-1; TCRdb gives TRBD2 as the D gene, but with no DNA this cannot be confirmed. The sample was peripheral blood. The TCR comes from a human donor with an autoimmune cytopenia or autoimmune hepatitis (not recorded which). This chain's CDR3 is CASSVSGTYNEQFF.